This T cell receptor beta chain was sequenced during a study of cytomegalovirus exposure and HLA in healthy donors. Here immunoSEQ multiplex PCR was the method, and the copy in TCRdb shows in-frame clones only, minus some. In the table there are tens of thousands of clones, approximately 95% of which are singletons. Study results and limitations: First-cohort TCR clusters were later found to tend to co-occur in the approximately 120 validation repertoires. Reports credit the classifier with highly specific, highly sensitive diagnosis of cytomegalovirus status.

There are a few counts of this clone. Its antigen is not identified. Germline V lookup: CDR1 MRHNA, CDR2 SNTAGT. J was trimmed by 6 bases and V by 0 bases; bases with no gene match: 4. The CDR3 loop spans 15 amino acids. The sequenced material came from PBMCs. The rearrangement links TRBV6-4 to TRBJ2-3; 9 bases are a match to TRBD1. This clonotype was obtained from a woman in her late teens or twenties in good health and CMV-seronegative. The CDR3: CASSDSTGGGDTQYF. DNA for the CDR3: TGTGCCAGCAGTGACTCGACAGGGGGAGGGGATACGCAGTATTTT.